Below, one TCR beta chain is given with its context. Its antigen is unidentified. This entry is derived from a study of cytomegalovirus exposure and HLA in healthy donors. About the research overall: The 120 validation repertoires used the same platform as the 550 to 850 first-cohort repertoires (as reported by a later analysis). Study-wide points: Under in vitro conditions, a few CMV-associated chains were confirmed as specific for CMV antigens. The classifier, whose performance was assessed in both the original and validation cohorts, reportedly diagnosed cytomegalovirus status with high specificity and sensitivity. It was about 180 TCR beta chains that were listed as cytomegalovirus-associated.

This CDR3 has 15 amino acids. The method was immunoSEQ multiplex PCR; TCRdb's version includes in-frame clones alone and lacks a portion of them. Of 70,000 or so clones listed, 90% to 95% are singletons. The chain couples TRBV12-2 to TRBJ1-1. TRBV12-2 is a pseudogene locus. This receptor was obtained from a woman under 30 in good health and CMV-seropositive. Sequencing input: PBMCs. The CDR3 DNA sequence: TGTGCAAGTCGCCACGTGCGGCAGCCGAACACTGAAGCTTTCTTT. Amino acid sequence: CASRHVRQPNTEAFF.